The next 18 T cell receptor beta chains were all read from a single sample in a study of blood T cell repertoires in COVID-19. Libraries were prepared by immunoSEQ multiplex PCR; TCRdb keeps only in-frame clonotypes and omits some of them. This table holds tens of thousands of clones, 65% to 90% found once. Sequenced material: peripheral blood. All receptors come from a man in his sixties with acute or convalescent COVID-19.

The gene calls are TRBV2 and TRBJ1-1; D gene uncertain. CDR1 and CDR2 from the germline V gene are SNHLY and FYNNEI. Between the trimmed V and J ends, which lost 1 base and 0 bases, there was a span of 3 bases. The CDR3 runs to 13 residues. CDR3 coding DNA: TGTGCCAGCAGTGAAGACATGAACACTGAAGCTTTCTTT. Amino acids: CASSEDMNTEAFF.

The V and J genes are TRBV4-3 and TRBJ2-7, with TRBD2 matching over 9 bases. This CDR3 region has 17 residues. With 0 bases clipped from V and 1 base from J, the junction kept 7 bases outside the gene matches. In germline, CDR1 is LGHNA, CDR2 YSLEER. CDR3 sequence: CASSQDTGGGASYEQYF. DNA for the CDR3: TGCGCCAGCAGCCAAGACACCGGCGGGGGGGCTTCCTACGAGCAGTACTTC.

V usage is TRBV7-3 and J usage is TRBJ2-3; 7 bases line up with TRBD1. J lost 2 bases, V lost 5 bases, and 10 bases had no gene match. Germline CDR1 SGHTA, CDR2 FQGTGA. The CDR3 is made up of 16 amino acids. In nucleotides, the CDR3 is TGTGCCAGCAGCCTCGGGACAGTTCTCAACACAGATACGCAGTATTTT. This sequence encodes CASSLGTVLNTDTQYF.

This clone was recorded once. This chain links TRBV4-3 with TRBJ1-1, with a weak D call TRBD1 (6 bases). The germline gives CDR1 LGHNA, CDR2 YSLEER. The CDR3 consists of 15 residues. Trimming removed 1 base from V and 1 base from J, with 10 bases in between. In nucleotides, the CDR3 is TGCGCCAGCAGCCAAGTGCTAGGGGGGAACACTGAAGCTTTCTTT. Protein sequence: CASSQVLGGNTEAFF.

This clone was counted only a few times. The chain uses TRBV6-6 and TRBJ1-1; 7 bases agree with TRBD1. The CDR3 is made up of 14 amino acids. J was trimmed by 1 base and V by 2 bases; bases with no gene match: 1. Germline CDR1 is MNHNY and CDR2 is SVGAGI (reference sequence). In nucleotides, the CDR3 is TGTGCCAGCAGTTACGGGACAGCGAACACTGAAGCTTTCTTT. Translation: CASSYGTANTEAFF.

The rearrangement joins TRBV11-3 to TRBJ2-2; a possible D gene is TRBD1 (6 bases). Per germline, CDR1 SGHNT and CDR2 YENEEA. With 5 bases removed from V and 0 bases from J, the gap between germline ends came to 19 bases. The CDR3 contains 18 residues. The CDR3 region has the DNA TGTGCCAGCAGCCTAGGGAAGCCGGGACAACCGAACACCGGGGAGCTGTTTTTT. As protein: CASSLGKPGQPNTGELFF.

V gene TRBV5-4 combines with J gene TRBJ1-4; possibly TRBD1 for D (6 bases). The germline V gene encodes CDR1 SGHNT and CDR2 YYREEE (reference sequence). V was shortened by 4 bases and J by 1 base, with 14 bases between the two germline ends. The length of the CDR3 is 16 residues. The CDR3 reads CASSNRELGTNEKLFF. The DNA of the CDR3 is TGTGCCAGCAGCAACAGGGAGCTAGGAACTAATGAAAAACTGTTTTTT.

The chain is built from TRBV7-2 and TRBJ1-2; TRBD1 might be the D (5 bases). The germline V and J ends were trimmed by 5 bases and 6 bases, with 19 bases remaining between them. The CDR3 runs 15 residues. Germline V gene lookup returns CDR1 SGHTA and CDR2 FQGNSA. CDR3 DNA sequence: TGTGCCAGCAGCCGGGGGAGGACTTCACTAAATGGCTACACCTTC. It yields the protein CASSRGRTSLNGYTF.

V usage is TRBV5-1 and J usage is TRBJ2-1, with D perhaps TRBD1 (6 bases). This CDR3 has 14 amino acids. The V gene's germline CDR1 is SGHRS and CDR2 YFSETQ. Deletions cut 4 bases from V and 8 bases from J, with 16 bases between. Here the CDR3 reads CASSLQGMRDEQFF. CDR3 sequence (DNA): TGCGCCAGCAGCCTACAGGGTATGAGGGATGAGCAGTTCTTC.

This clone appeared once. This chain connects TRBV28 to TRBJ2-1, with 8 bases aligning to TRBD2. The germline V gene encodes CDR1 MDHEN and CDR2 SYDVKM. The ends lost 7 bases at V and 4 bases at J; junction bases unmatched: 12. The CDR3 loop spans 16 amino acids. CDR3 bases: TGTGCCAGCATGGGCGGGGGGATTCCCGTTTACAATGAGCAGTTCTTC. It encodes CASMGGGIPVYNEQFF. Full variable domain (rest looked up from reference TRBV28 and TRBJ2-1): DVKVTQSSRYLVKRTGEKVFLECVQDMDHENMFWYRQDPGLGLRLIYFSYDVKMKEKGDIPEGYSVSREKKERFSLILESASTNQTSMYLCASMGGGIPVYNEQFFGPGTRLTVL.

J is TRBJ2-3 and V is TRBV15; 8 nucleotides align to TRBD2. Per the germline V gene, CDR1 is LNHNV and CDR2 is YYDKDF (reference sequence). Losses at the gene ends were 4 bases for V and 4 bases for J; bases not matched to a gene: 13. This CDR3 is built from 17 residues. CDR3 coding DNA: TGTGCCACCAGCACCAGTCGGGAGGGGGGAAGGGCAGATACGCAGTATTTT. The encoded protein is CATSTSREGGRADTQYF.

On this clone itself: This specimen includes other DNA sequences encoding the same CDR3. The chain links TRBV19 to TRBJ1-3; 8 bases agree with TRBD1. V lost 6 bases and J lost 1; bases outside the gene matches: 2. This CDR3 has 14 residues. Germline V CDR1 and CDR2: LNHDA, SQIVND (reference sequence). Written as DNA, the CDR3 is TGTGCCAGTAGCGGACAGGGATCTGGAAACACCATATATTTT. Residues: CASSGQGSGNTIYF.

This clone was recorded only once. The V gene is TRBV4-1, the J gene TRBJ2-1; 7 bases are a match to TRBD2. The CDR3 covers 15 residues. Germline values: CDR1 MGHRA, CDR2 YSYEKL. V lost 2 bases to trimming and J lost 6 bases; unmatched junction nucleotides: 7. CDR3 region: CASSQRGLFSNEQFF. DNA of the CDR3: TGCGCCAGCAGCCAACGGGGACTATTTAGCAATGAGCAGTTCTTC.

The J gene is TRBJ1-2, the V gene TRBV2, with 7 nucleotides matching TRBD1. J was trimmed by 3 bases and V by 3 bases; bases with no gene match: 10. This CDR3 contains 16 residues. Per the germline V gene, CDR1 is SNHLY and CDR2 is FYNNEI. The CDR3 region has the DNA TGTGCCAGCAGTGATGTGGGACAGAAGTCCGACTATGGCTACACCTTC. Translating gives CASSDVGQKSDYGYTF.

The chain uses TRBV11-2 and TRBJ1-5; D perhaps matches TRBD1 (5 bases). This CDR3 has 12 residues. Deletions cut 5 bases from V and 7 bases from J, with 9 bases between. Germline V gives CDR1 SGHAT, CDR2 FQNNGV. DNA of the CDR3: TGTGCCAGCAGCCAGGGTGGCCAGCCCCAGCATTTT. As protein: CASSQGGQPQHF.

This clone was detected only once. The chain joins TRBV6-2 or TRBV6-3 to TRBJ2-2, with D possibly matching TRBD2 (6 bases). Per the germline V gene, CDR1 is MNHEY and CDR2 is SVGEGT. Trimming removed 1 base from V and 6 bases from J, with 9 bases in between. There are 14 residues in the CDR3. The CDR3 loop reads CASSYLGDSGELFF. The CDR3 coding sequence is TGTGCCAGCAGTTACTTGGGGGACTCCGGGGAGCTGTTTTTT.

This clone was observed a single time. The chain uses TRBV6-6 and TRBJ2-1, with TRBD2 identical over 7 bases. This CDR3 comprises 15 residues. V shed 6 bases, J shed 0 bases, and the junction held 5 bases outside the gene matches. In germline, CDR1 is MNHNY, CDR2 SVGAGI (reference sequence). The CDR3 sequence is CASRGQRDSYNEQFF. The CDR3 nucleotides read TGTGCCAGCAGGGGTCAGCGGGACTCCTACAATGAGCAGTTCTTC.

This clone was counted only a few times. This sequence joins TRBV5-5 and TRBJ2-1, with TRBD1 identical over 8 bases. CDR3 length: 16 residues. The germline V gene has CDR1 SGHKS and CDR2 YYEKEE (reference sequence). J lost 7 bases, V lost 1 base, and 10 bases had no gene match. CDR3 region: CASSLTAGTGRNEQFF. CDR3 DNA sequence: TGTGCCAGCAGCTTGACCGCGGGGACAGGTCGGAATGAGCAGTTCTTC. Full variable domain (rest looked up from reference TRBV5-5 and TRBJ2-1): DAGVTQSPTHLIKTRGQQVTLRCSPISGHKSVSWYQQVLGQGPQFIFQYYEKEERGRGNFPDRFSARQFPNYSSELNVNALLLGDSALYLCASSLTAGTGRNEQFFGPGTRLTVL.